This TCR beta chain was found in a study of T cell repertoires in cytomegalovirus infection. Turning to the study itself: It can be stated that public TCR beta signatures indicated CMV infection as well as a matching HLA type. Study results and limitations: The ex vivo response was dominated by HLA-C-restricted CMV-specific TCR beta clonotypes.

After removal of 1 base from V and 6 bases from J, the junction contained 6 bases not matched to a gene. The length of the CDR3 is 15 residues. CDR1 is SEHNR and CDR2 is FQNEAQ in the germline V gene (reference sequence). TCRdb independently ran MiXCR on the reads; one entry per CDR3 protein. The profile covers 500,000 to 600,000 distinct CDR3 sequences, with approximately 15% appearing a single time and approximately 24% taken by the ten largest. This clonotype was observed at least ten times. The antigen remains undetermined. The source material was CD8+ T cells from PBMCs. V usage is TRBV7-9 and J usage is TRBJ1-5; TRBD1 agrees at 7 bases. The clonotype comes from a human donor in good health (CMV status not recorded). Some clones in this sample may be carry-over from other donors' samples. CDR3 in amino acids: CASSLGDRAGQPQHF. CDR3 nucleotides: TGTGCCAGCAGCTTAGGCGACAGGGCCGGTCAGCCCCAGCATTTT.